The 13 T cell receptor beta chains presented below share a single source sample, sequenced in a study of T cells in narcolepsy. The assay was immunoSEQ multiplex PCR, and TCRdb's table has in-frame clones only and misses some. The sample contains approximately 25,000 clones, less than 65% of which appear only once. Sample: memory (CD45RA-) CD4+ T cells from blood. Receptors were obtained from a human donor in good health.

The chain uses TRBV7-2 and TRBJ1-1; weak D call: TRBD1 (5 bases). Deletions cut 0 bases from V and 7 bases from J, with 9 bases between. The CDR3 spans 13 residues. Looked up from germline, CDR1 is SGHTA and CDR2 is FQGNSA. DNA of the CDR3: TGTGCCAGCAGCTTAGCCCCAGGGTATGAAGCTTTCTTT. Translation: CASSLAPGYEAFF.

This clone has a handful of counts. This chain joins TRBV15 and TRBJ1-5; tentatively, D is TRBD1 (6 bases). The CDR3 sequence is 14 residues long. Germline V gene sequence: CDR1 LNHNV, CDR2 YYDKDF (reference sequence). Trimming pared 5 bases from V and 4 bases from J, leaving 12 bases between. The CDR3: CATSVRGGNQPQHF. CDR3 DNA sequence: TGTGCCACCAGCGTCAGGGGCGGGAATCAGCCCCAGCATTTT.

This chain joins TRBV7-2 and TRBJ2-2; D might be TRBD1 (6 bases). The CDR3 is made up of 13 amino acids. The V gene lost 5 bases and the J gene lost 5 bases, with 9 bases spanning the gap. From germline, CDR1 is SGHTA and CDR2 FQGNSA. CDR3 sequence: CASSQQGTGELFF. DNA of the CDR3: TGTGCCAGCAGCCAGCAGGGGACCGGGGAGCTGTTTTTT. The full variable domain, in which reference TRBV7-2 and TRBJ2-2 provide the parts outside the CDR3, is GAGVSQSPSNKVTEKGKDVELRCDPISGHTALYWYRQSLGQGLEFLIYFQGNSAPDKSGLPSDRFSAERTGGSVSTLTIQRTQQEDSAVYLCASSQQGTGELFFGEGSRLTVL.

The genes are TRBV28 and TRBJ2-7, with TRBD1 as a possible D gene (6 bases). The CDR3 is 13 residues long. The germline V and J ends were trimmed by 6 bases and 7 bases, with 16 bases remaining between them. Per the germline V gene, CDR1 is MDHEN and CDR2 is SYDVKM. In DNA form, the CDR3 reads TGTGCCAGCAGGGGGACACTCAGTGAAGAGCAGTACTTC. Translated: CASRGTLSEEQYF.

V gene TRBV4-2 combines with J gene TRBJ2-4; D not certain. The germline gives CDR1 LGHNA, CDR2 YNFKEQ. Trimming pared 4 bases from V and 0 bases from J, leaving 10 bases between. The CDR3 is made up of 15 amino acids. CDR3 sequence: CASSRELGAKNIQYF. The CDR3 nucleotides read TGTGCCAGCAGCCGAGAGCTGGGAGCCAAAAACATTCAGTACTTC.

The chain recombines TRBV6-6 with TRBJ1-1, with no clear D. The V and J ends lost 0 bases and 5 bases respectively, with 10 bases between them. Per the germline V gene, CDR1 is MNHNY and CDR2 is SVGAGI (reference sequence). The length of the CDR3 is 14 residues. CDR3 coding DNA: TGTGCCAGCAGTTACTCGAGGGTAGGAACTGAAGCTTTCTTT. Translating it yields CASSYSRVGTEAFF.

The CDR3 is CASSESPSSRPREQYF. The CDR3 DNA follows: TGTGCCAGCAGTGAATCGCCCTCTAGCCGACCTAGGGAGCAGTACTTC. V usage is TRBV25-1 and J usage is TRBJ2-7; D perhaps matches TRBD2 (5 bases). The V end was cut by 1 base, the J end by 7 bases, with 20 bases between. Germline CDR1 is MGHDK and CDR2 is SYGVNS. The CDR3 length is 16 residues.

In its sample, this clone was seen a few times. The CDR3 nucleotides are TGTGCCAGCAGTGAAGCGCTTCTGGGGGAGACCCAGTACTTC. Translating gives CASSEALLGETQYF. This rearrangement joins TRBV2 to TRBJ2-5; D not certain. The CDR3 is 14 residues long. Germline V gene sequence: CDR1 SNHLY, CDR2 FYNNEI. Trimming left V 0 bases short and J 5 bases short, with 10 bases between.

This clone was seen just once. This chain connects TRBV12-5 to TRBJ2-3; unclear D gene. The CDR3 extends over 11 amino acids. V gave up 5 bases and J gave up 6 bases, with 6 bases separating them. CDR1 is LGHNT and CDR2 is FRNRAP in the germline V gene. For the CDR3, the DNA is TGTGCTAGTGGTAAATCGGATACGCAGTATTTT. It codes for CASGKSDTQYF.

V gene TRBV7-2 combines with J gene TRBJ2-2; D ambiguous. Germline V gene sequence: CDR1 SGHTA, CDR2 FQGNSA. Trimming cost V 2 bases and J 1 base, with 5 bases left between them. The CDR3 consists of 14 residues. The CDR3 loop is CASSLRQNTGELFF. CDR3 coding DNA: TGTGCCAGCAGCTTAAGGCAGAACACCGGGGAGCTGTTTTTT.

This chain uses TRBV15 with TRBJ2-1; maybe TRBD2 (6 bases). Germline V gene lookup returns CDR1 LNHNV and CDR2 YYDKDF (reference sequence). The CDR3 totals 15 residues. Trimming cost V 7 bases and J 2 bases, with 15 bases left between them. DNA of the CDR3: TGTGCCACCAAGGGAGGACGGGGGACCTACAATGAGCAGTTCTTC. This sequence encodes CATKGGRGTYNEQFF.

V usage is TRBV12-5 and J usage is TRBJ1-1, with a tentative D call TRBD1 (6 bases). The V and J ends lost 3 bases and 2 bases respectively, with 10 bases between them. The germline V gene encodes CDR1 LGHNT and CDR2 FRNRAP. This CDR3 is 14 amino acids long. This chain's CDR3 is CASGFQGGNTEAFF. The DNA of the CDR3 is TGTGCTAGTGGTTTCCAAGGGGGTAACACTGAAGCTTTCTTT.

This clone was seen once. The chain is built from TRBV7-8 and TRBJ2-5, with D perhaps TRBD1 (6 bases). Germline loops: CDR1 SGHVS, CDR2 FQNEAQ. The CDR3 is made up of 13 amino acids. V gave up 6 bases and J gave up 5 bases, with 13 bases separating them. CDR3 sequence (DNA): TGTGCCAGCAGTCTCGACCAGGGGGAGACCCAGTACTTC. This translates into CASSLDQGETQYF.